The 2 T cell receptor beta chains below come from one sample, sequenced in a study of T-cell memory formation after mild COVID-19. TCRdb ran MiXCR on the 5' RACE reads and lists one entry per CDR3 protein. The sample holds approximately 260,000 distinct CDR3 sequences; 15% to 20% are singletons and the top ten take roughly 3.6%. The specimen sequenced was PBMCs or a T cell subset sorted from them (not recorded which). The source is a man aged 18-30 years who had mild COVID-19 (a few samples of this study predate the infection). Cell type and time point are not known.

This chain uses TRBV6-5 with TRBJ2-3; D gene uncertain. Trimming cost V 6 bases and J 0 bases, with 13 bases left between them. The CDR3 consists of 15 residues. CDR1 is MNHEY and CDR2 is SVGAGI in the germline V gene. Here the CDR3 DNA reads TGTGCCAGCAGGAGGACGATATTAAGCACAGATACGCAGTATTTT. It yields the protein CASRRTILSTDTQYF.

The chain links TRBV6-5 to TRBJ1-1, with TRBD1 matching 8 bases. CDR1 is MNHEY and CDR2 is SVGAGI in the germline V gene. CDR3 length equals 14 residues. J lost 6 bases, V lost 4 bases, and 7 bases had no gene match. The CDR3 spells CASSLGTGAAEAFF. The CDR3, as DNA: TGTGCCAGCAGTTTGGGGACAGGAGCGGCTGAAGCTTTCTTT.